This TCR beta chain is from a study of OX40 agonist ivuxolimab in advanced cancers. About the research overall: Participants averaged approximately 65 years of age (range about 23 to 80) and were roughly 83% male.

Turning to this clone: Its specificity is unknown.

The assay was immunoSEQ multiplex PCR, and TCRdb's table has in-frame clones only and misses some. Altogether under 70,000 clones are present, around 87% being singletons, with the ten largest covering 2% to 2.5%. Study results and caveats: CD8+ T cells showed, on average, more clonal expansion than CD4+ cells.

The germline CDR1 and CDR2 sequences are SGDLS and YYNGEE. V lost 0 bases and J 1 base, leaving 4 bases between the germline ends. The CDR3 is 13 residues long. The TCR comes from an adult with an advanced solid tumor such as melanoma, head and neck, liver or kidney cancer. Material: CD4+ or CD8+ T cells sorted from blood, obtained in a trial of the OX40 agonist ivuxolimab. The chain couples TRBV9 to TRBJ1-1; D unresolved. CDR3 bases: TGTGCCAGCAGCGTAGACAGGAACACTGAAGCTTTCTTT. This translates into CASSVDRNTEAFF.